The 18 T cell receptor beta chains listed next were all sequenced from one sample in a study of technical replicates of blood from a handful of donors. Sequenced by immunoSEQ multiplex PCR; TCRdb stores in-frame clones only, minus some. The profile covers roughly 72,000 clones, with approximately 93% appearing a single time and around 0.4% taken by the ten largest. The sequenced sample consisted of T cells isolated from PBMCs. The receptor set was obtained from a human donor in good health.

V is TRBV6-5 and J is TRBJ2-1, with 9 bases that match TRBD2. The V segment lost 0 bases and the J segment 8 bases; nucleotides outside the gene matches: 5. CDR3 length equals 15 residues. Germline assignment: CDR1 MNHEY and CDR2 SVGAGI. The CDR3 reads CASSYSRGRAHEQFF. CDR3 bases: TGTGCCAGCAGTTACTCGCGCGGGAGGGCCCATGAGCAGTTCTTC.

This sequence joins TRBV19 and TRBJ2-3; no firm D call. V shed 3 bases and J shed 3 bases, with 10 bases lying between them. The CDR3 has 14 residues. Germline V lookup: CDR1 LNHDA, CDR2 SQIVND (reference sequence). The chain's CDR3 is CASSMALETDTQYF. The DNA of the CDR3 is TGTGCCAGTAGTATGGCCCTAGAGACAGATACGCAGTATTTT.

This clone showed up just a few times. This sequence joins TRBV9 and TRBJ2-5; 11 nucleotides align to TRBD1. Germline values: CDR1 SGDLS, CDR2 YYNGEE. Unmatched junction bases numbered 4, after V lost 4 bases and J lost 5 bases. The CDR3 totals 14 residues. The CDR3 DNA sequence: TGTGCCAGCAGCTTTGGGACAGGGGGGGAGACCCAGTACTTC. It is translated as CASSFGTGGETQYF. Based on the CDR3 plus reference TRBV9 and TRBJ2-5, the full variable domain is DSGVTQTPKHLITATGQRVTLRCSPRSGDLSVYWYQQSLDQGLQFLIQYYNGEERAKGNILERFSAQQFPDLHSELNLSSLELGDSALYFCASSFGTGGETQYFGPGTRLLVL.

The chain links TRBV28 to TRBJ1-2, with 9 bases fitting TRBD1. Germline CDR1 MDHEN, CDR2 SYDVKM. The V segment lost 6 bases and the J segment 5 bases; nucleotides outside the gene matches: 10. The CDR3 is 15 residues long. CDR3 sequence: CASSQGGTGSYGYTF. CDR3 DNA sequence: TGTGCCAGCAGCCAAGGGGGGACAGGGTCATATGGCTACACCTTC.

The chain has TRBV2 and TRBJ1-5, with D hard to call. V was clipped by 7 bases and J by 5 bases, with 15 bases between them. The germline V gene encodes CDR1 SNHLY and CDR2 FYNNEI. The CDR3 length is 14 residues. CDR3 sequence reads: CASTKSRDYQPQHF. Written as DNA, the CDR3 is TGTGCCAGCACGAAGTCCCGAGATTATCAGCCCCAGCATTTT.

The chain is built from TRBV2 and TRBJ1-4, with no clear D. V shed 8 bases and J shed 4 bases, with 8 bases lying between them. The CDR3 has 12 residues. CDR1 SNHLY and CDR2 FYNNEI come from the germline V gene. The CDR3 bases are TGTGCCAGCCAGAGGGTTAATGAAAAACTGTTTTTT. This gives the protein CASQRVNEKLFF.

CDR3 DNA sequence: TGTGCCAGCAGCTATAGGGGTGACACTGAAGCTTTCTTT. This codes for CASSYRGDTEAFF. The genes are TRBV7-9 and TRBJ1-1, with D perhaps matching TRBD1 (5 bases). Trimming took off 4 bases at V and 3 bases at J, with 9 bases between the two ends. The germline V gene encodes CDR1 SEHNR and CDR2 FQNEAQ (reference sequence). The CDR3 consists of 13 residues.

The chain recombines TRBV7-9 with TRBJ2-1, with 12 bases that match TRBD2. J gave up 9 bases and V 5 bases, and 8 bases lay outside the gene matches. Looked up from germline, CDR1 is SEHNR and CDR2 is FQNEAQ (reference sequence). The CDR3 consists of 15 residues. CDR3 sequence reads: CASSELAGGPGEQFF. DNA for the CDR3: TGTGCCAGCAGCGAGCTAGCGGGAGGGCCTGGTGAGCAGTTCTTC.

This clone was recorded once. J is TRBJ1-1 and V is TRBV6-1; D call uncertain. Per the germline V gene, CDR1 is MNHNS and CDR2 is SASEGT. With 6 bases removed from V and 1 base from J, the gap between germline ends came to 3 bases. This CDR3 spans 11 amino acids. The CDR3 bases are TGTGCCAGCAGCGGGAACACTGAAGCTTTCTTT. As protein: CASSGNTEAFF.

This chain connects TRBV2 to TRBJ1-1, with 9 bases identical to TRBD1. This CDR3 has 16 amino acids. Germline V CDR1 and CDR2: SNHLY, FYNNEI. Germline trimming cut 5 bases from V and 5 bases from J; bases unmatched to any gene: 12. Here the CDR3 DNA reads TGTGCCAGCAGTCAAGGACAGGGGAGGAGAGGGACTGAAGCTTTCTTT. Encoded protein: CASSQGQGRRGTEAFF.

The V gene is TRBV5-1, the J gene TRBJ2-7; 11 bases map to TRBD2. This CDR3 is built from 17 residues. Germline lookup yields CDR1 SGHRS and CDR2 YFSETQ. V trimming: 0 bases; J trimming: 7 bases; junction bases outside the gene matches: 12. CDR3 DNA: TGCGCCAGCAGCTTGGGGATAGCGGGAGGGCCAGGAAGGGAGCAGTACTTC. It is translated as CASSLGIAGGPGREQYF.

The chain couples TRBV19 to TRBJ2-7; D uncertain. Between the trimmed V and J ends, which lost 1 base and 0 bases, there was a span of 10 bases. This CDR3 is built from 15 residues. Per the germline V gene, CDR1 is LNHDA and CDR2 is SQIVND (reference sequence). The DNA for the CDR3 is TGTGCCAGTAGTATAGGGAGAACCGGCTCCTACGAGCAGTACTTC. Translated, it gives CASSIGRTGSYEQYF.

The rearrangement joins TRBV27 to TRBJ1-2; D may be TRBD1 (6 bases). The V end lost 9 bases, the J end lost 4 bases, and 21 bases lay between the germline ends. Germline V gene data show CDR1 as MNHEY and CDR2 as SMNVEV (reference sequence). CDR3 length: 15 residues. The CDR3 DNA reads TGTGCCAGGAGAAACAGGGCACCTTTTTCCTATGGCTACACCTTC. Its protein product is CARRNRAPFSYGYTF.

The V call is TRBV29-1, the J call TRBJ1-2; unclear D gene. CDR1 SQVTM and CDR2 ANQGSEA come from the germline V gene. CDR3 length: 15 amino acids. Trimming pared 2 bases from V and 3 bases from J, leaving 16 bases between. The CDR3 sequence is CSVESGIGPDYGYTF. CDR3 in DNA: TGCAGCGTTGAATCGGGGATCGGCCCGGACTATGGCTACACCTTC.

The chain combines TRBV29-1 with TRBJ2-7; D possibly corresponds to TRBD1 (8 bases). There are 15 residues in the CDR3. Germline V gene data show CDR1 as SQVTM and CDR2 as ANQGSEA. V lost 6 bases, J lost 5 bases, and 23 bases lay in between. The CDR3 sequence is CSVVRRGDRIHEQYF. The CDR3 DNA sequence: TGCAGCGTGGTTCGCCGGGGGGACAGGATCCACGAGCAGTACTTC.

This chain connects TRBV7-9 to TRBJ1-2; 11 bases align to TRBD1. J gave up 0 bases and V 1 base, and 1 base lay outside the gene matches. Germline-derived CDR1 and CDR2 are SEHNR and FQNEAQ (reference sequence). This CDR3 comprises 16 residues. CDR3 in DNA: TGTGCCAGCAGCTTAGAGGACAGGGGGCCTAACTATGGCTACACCTTC. It is translated as CASSLEDRGPNYGYTF.

The V gene is TRBV5-8, the J gene TRBJ1-2; possible D gene TRBD1, 6 bases. V was pared by 5 bases and J by 1 base, with 6 bases between. The CDR3 totals 12 residues. Germline V CDR1 and CDR2: SGHTS, YDEGEE. CDR3 coding DNA: TGTGCCAGCAGAGGGGGTAACTATGGCTACACCTTC. It translates to CASRGGNYGYTF.

The chain has TRBV10-3 and TRBJ2-1; D is unclear. V dropped 0 bases and J dropped 7 bases, with 16 bases sitting between them. Germline V gene sequence: CDR1 ENHRY, CDR2 SYGVKD. This CDR3 spans 16 amino acids. CDR3 sequence reads: CAISESVSPWINEQFF. As DNA, the CDR3 is TGTGCCATCAGTGAGTCCGTTAGCCCGTGGATTAATGAGCAGTTCTTC.